This entry lists 19 T cell receptor beta chains sequenced from one sample in a study of cytomegalovirus exposure and HLA in healthy donors. It was with 60 Vbeta and 13 Jbeta primers that the PCR ran. Measured with immunoSEQ multiplex PCR; TCRdb has only the in-frame clones, and not every one. Among 75,000 to 80,000 clones listed, 78% were seen once. What was sequenced was PBMCs. These receptors all stem from a man in his forties in good health and CMV-seronegative.

The rearrangement uses TRBV7-9 and TRBJ2-3; the match to TRBD2 covers 8 bases. This CDR3 comprises 16 residues. CDR1 SEHNR and CDR2 FQNEAQ come from the germline V gene (reference sequence). The V segment lost 3 bases and the J segment 8 bases; nucleotides outside the gene matches: 13. The CDR3 loop reads CASSFSGTSDAGTQYF. DNA of the CDR3: TGTGCCAGCAGCTTTTCCGGGACTAGTGATGCAGGTACGCAGTATTTT.

This chain joins TRBV6-5 and TRBJ1-6, with TRBD1 identical over 10 bases. Germline trimming cut 5 bases from V and 8 bases from J; bases unmatched to any gene: 6. The germline V gene has CDR1 MNHEY and CDR2 SVGAGI. CDR3 size: 15 residues. The CDR3 here is CASSPRQGAHSPLHF. CDR3 bases: TGTGCCAGCAGTCCGAGACAGGGGGCGCATTCACCCCTCCACTTT.

The V and J genes are TRBV5-4 and TRBJ2-3; the match to TRBD1 covers 8 bases. Germline V gives CDR1 SGHNT, CDR2 YYREEE (reference sequence). CDR3 size: 17 residues. After removal of 4 bases from V and 2 bases from J, the junction contained 12 bases not matched to a gene. The CDR3 coding sequence is TGTGCCAGCAGCCCGGACTTAGGACAGGGCCCCACAGATACGCAGTATTTT. It is translated as CASSPDLGQGPTDTQYF.

The chain combines TRBV9 with TRBJ1-2; D is ambiguous. This CDR3 spans 15 amino acids. The V end lost 0 bases, the J end lost 0 bases, and 9 bases lay between the germline ends. Germline lookup yields CDR1 SGDLS and CDR2 YYNGEE. The CDR3 here is CASSVEPTANYGYTF. CDR3 DNA sequence: TGTGCCAGCAGCGTAGAGCCTACAGCTAACTATGGCTACACCTTC.

The V gene is TRBV28, the J gene TRBJ2-7, with TRBD1 identical over 8 bases. V trimming: 4 bases; J trimming: 2 bases; junction bases outside the gene matches: 4. Germline V gene lookup returns CDR1 MDHEN and CDR2 SYDVKM. This CDR3 has 14 amino acids. CDR3 in amino acids: CASSSGQGTYEQYF. The CDR3 DNA reads TGTGCCAGCAGTTCCGGACAGGGAACCTACGAGCAGTACTTC.

This clone was recorded a few times. The V call is TRBV6-4, the J call TRBJ2-5; TRBD2 matches at 12 bases. Germline loops: CDR1 MRHNA, CDR2 SNTAGT. The junction had 17 bases not matched to a gene; V was cut back by 4 bases and J by 5 bases. There are 19 residues in the CDR3. CDR3: CASSGTGGLAGPIVETQYF. The CDR3 bases are TGTGCCAGCAGTGGTACAGGGGGACTAGCGGGCCCAATCGTCGAGACCCAGTACTTC.

This clone was counted only a few times. The CDR3 DNA sequence: TGTGCCAGCAGTTTCGTGTCGGGAGGGTTTGGCGAGCAGTACTTC. It yields the protein CASSFVSGGFGEQYF. V usage is TRBV28 and J usage is TRBJ2-7; 8 nucleotides match TRBD2. After removal of 3 bases from V and 6 bases from J, the junction contained 10 bases not matched to a gene. The CDR3 length is 15 residues. Germline loops: CDR1 MDHEN, CDR2 SYDVKM.

The chain uses TRBV5-1 and TRBJ1-1; the D gene is possibly TRBD1 (6 bases). The V end lost 6 bases, the J end lost 0 bases, and 12 bases lay between the germline ends. Germline V lookup: CDR1 SGHRS, CDR2 YFSETQ. The CDR3 is 14 amino acids. CDR3 region: CASTPQGVNTEAFF. CDR3 nucleotides: TGCGCCAGCACCCCACAGGGTGTGAACACTGAAGCTTTCTTT.

V is TRBV6-5 and J is TRBJ1-5; no reliable D call. Trimming removed 2 bases from V and 4 bases from J, with 3 bases in between. CDR3 length: 12 residues. Germline assignment: CDR1 MNHEY and CDR2 SVGAGI. CDR3 protein: CASSYLNQPQHF. The DNA for the CDR3 is TGTGCCAGCAGTTACCTGAATCAGCCCCAGCATTTT.

This clone was seen once. The chain couples TRBV28 to TRBJ1-3, with D possibly being TRBD1 (5 bases). The CDR3 is 15 amino acids. Germline CDR1 MDHEN, CDR2 SYDVKM. Trimming took 6 bases from V and 5 from J, leaving 17 bases between them. CDR3 sequence: CASRRNPGLRNTIYF. CDR3 sequence (DNA): TGTGCCAGCAGGCGCAATCCAGGGTTGCGAAACACCATATATTTT.

The chain couples TRBV4-2 to TRBJ2-7; TRBD2 matches at 7 bases. Germline trimming cut 4 bases from V and 0 bases from J; bases unmatched to any gene: 3. The germline V gene encodes CDR1 LGHNA and CDR2 YNFKEQ. The CDR3 is 14 residues long. CDR3 bases: TGTGCCAGCAGCCCCGGGGAGGGCTCCTACGAGCAGTACTTC. Amino acid sequence: CASSPGEGSYEQYF.

The chain employs TRBV6-5 and TRBJ1-3; TRBD1 agrees at 9 bases. The CDR3 has 14 amino acids. In germline, CDR1 is MNHEY, CDR2 SVGAGI. V lost 6 bases to trimming and J lost 2 bases; unmatched junction nucleotides: 2. The CDR3 region has the DNA TGTGCCAGCAGAACAGGGGGCCCTGGAAACACCATATATTTT. Amino acid sequence: CASRTGGPGNTIYF.

The chain carries TRBV5-1 and TRBJ1-1; 8 bases are shared with TRBD1. The CDR3 is 18 residues long. The trim removed 4 bases at V and 4 bases at J, leaving 18 bases unmatched. Per germline, CDR1 SGHRS and CDR2 YFSETQ. As DNA, the CDR3 is TGCGCCAGCAGCCCTTTGTTTCAGGGGGCCTCCGTAGGCACTGAAGCTTTCTTT. Amino acid sequence: CASSPLFQGASVGTEAFF.

This clone has a single count. The chain couples TRBV6-5 to TRBJ2-7; TRBD1 agrees at 8 bases. Germline CDR1 reads MNHEY; CDR2 reads SVGAGI. The CDR3 spans 14 residues. The trim removed 8 bases at V and 7 bases at J, leaving 13 bases unmatched. CDR3 loop: CASGRTGQAREQYF. CDR3 nucleotide sequence: TGTGCCAGCGGGCGGACGGGACAGGCGAGGGAGCAGTACTTC.

For this clone: A junction boundary mismatches the germline segment, possibly from a read error. J is TRBJ2-2 and V is TRBV7-7, with 8 positions matching TRBD2. The length of the CDR3 is 15 residues. Germline V gene sequence: CDR1 SSHAT, CDR2 FNYEAQ (reference sequence). CDR3 protein: CASSLSGRTSGELFF. The CDR3 DNA reads TGTGCTAGCAGTCTAAGCGGGAGAACGTCCGGGGAGCTGTTTTTT.

The CDR3 spells CASSPPTVYNEQFF. The CDR3 bases are TGTGCCAGCAGTCCCCCGACTGTCTACAATGAGCAGTTCTTC. This sequence joins TRBV6-6 and TRBJ2-1; D gene unclear. Germline CDR1 and CDR2: MNHNY and SVGAGI (reference sequence). The CDR3 contains 14 residues. V gave up 5 bases and J gave up 3 bases, with 11 bases separating them.

This chain uses TRBV28 with TRBJ2-7; TRBD1 matches at 9 bases. V lost 5 bases to trimming and J lost 2 bases; unmatched junction nucleotides: 1. The germline V gene has CDR1 MDHEN and CDR2 SYDVKM. The CDR3 length is 13 residues. The CDR3 spells CASSNRGPYEQYF. The DNA for the CDR3 is TGTGCCAGCAGTAACAGGGGGCCCTACGAGCAGTACTTC.

This chain links TRBV6-1 with TRBJ1-2; D remains ambiguous. Between the trimmed V and J ends, which lost 1 base and 4 bases, there was a span of 10 bases. In germline, CDR1 is MNHNS, CDR2 SASEGT. The CDR3 contains 14 residues. CDR3 in amino acids: CASSEGARFYGYTF. CDR3 DNA sequence: TGTGCCAGCAGTGAAGGTGCCAGGTTCTATGGCTACACCTTC.

The chain is built from TRBV18 and TRBJ1-3; D might be TRBD1 (6 bases). The germline V and J ends were trimmed by 3 bases and 4 bases, with 16 bases remaining between them. There are 16 residues in the CDR3. Germline-derived CDR1 and CDR2 are KGHSH and LQKENI. CDR3 bases: TGTGCCAGCTCACCGGTTAGGACAGATTCCGGAAACACCATATATTTT. Its protein is CASSPVRTDSGNTIYF.